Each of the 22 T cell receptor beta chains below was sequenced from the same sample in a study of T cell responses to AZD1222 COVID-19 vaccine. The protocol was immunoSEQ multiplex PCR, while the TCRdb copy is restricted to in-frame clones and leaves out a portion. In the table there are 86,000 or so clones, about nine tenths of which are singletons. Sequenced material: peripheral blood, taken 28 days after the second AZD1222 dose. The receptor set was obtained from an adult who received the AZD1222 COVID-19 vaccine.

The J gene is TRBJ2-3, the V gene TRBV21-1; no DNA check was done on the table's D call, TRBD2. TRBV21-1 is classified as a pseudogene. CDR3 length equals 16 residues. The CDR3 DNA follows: TGTGCCAGCAGCAAAGGGGGAGTCCTACTCACAGATACGCAGTATTTT. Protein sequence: CASSKGGVLLTDTQYF.

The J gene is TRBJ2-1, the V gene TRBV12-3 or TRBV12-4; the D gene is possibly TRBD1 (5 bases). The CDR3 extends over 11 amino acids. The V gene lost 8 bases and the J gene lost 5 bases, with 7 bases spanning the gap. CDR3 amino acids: CASGANNEQFF. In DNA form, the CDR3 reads TGTGCCAGCGGGGCGAACAATGAGCAGTTCTTC.

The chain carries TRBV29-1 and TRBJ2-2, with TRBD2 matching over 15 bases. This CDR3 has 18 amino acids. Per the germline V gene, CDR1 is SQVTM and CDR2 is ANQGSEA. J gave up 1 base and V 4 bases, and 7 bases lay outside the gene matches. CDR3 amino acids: CSVGGGTSGRKNTGELFF. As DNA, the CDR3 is TGCAGCGTTGGAGGGGGGACTAGCGGGAGGAAGAACACCGGGGAGCTGTTTTTT.

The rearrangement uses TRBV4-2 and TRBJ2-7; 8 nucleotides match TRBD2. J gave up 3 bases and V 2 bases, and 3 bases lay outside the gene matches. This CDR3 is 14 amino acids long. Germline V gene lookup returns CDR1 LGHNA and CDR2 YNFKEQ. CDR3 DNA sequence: TGTGCCAGCAGCCAACATAGCGGGATCTACGAGCAGTACTTC. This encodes CASSQHSGIYEQYF.

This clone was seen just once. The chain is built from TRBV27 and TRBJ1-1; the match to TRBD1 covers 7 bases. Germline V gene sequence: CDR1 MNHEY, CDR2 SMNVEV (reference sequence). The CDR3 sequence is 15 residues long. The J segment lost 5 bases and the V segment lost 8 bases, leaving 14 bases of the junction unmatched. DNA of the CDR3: TGTGCCAGCCGGACAGGTTCGTTGGGGTGGACTGAAGCTTTCTTT. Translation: CASRTGSLGWTEAFF.

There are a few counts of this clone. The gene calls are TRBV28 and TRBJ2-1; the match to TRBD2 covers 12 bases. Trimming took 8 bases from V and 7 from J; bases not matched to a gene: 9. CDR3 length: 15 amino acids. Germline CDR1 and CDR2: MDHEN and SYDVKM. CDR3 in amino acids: CASRPLAGGGNEQFF. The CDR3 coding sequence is TGTGCCAGCCGCCCACTAGCGGGAGGCGGAAATGAGCAGTTCTTC.

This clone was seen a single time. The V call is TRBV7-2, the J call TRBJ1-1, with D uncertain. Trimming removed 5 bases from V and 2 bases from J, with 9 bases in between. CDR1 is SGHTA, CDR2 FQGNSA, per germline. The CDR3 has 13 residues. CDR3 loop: CASSPGPNTEAFF. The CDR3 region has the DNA TGTGCCAGCAGCCCCGGACCTAACACTGAAGCTTTCTTT.

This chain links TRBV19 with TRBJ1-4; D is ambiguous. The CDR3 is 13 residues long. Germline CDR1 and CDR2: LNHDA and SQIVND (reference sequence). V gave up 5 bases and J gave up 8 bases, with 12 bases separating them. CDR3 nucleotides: TGTGCCAGTAGTCCAATTACCGGAGAAAAACTGTTTTTT. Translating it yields CASSPITGEKLFF.

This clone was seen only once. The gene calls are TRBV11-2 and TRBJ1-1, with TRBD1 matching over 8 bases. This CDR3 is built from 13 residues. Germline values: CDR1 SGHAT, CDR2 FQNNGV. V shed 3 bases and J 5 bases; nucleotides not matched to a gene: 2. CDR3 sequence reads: CASSFRQGTEAFF. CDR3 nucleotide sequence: TGTGCCAGCAGCTTCCGACAGGGGACTGAAGCTTTCTTT.

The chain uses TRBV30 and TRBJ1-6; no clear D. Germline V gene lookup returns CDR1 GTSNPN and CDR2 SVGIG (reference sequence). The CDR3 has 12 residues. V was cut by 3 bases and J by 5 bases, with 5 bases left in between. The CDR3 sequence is CAWRGNNSPLHF. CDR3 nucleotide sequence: TGTGCCTGGAGAGGGAATAATTCACCCCTCCACTTT.

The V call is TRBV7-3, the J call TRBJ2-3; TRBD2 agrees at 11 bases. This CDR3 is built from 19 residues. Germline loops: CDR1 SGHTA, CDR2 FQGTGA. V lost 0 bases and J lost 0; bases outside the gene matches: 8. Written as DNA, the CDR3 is TGTGCCAGCAGCTTAACAGGGACTAGCGGTACCACTAGCACAGATACGCAGTATTTT. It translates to CASSLTGTSGTTSTDTQYF.

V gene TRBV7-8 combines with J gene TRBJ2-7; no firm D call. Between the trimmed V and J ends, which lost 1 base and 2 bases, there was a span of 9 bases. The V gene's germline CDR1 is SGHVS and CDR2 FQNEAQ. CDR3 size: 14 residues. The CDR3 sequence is CASSLDAWAYEQYF. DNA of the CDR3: TGTGCCAGCAGCTTAGACGCCTGGGCCTACGAGCAGTACTTC.

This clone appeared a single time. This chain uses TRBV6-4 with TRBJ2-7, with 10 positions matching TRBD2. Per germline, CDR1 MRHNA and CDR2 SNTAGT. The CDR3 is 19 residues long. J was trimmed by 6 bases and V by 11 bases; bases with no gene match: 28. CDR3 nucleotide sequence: TGTGCCCCCTATAGACCCGTGGCTAGGCTAGCGGGAGTCCACGCCGAGCAGTACTTC. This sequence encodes CAPYRPVARLAGVHAEQYF.

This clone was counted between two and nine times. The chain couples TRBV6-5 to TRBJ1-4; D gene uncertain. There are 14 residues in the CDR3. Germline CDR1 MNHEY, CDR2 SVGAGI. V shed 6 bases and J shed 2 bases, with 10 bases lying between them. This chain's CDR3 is CASRAISTNEKLFF. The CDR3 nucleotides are TGTGCCAGCAGGGCTATTTCGACTAATGAAAAACTGTTTTTT.

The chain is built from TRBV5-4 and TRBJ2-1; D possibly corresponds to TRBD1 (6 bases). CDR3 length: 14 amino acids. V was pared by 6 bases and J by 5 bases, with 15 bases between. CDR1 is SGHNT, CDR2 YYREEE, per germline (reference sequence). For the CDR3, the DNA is TGTGCCAGCACCAATAGACAGGTTAACAATGAGCAGTTCTTC. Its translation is CASTNRQVNNEQFF.

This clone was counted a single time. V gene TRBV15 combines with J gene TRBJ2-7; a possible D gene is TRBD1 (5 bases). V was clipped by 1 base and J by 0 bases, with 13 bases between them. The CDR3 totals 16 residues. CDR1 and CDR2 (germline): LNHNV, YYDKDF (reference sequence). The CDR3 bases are TGTGCCACCAGCAGAGGACCAGGGTTCCTCTCCTACGAGCAGTACTTC. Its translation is CATSRGPGFLSYEQYF.

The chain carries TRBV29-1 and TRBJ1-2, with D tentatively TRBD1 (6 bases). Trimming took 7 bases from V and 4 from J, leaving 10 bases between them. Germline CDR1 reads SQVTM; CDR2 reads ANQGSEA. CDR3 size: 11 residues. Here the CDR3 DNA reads TGCAGCGCCAAAGGGGGCTATGGCTACACCTTC. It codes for CSAKGGYGYTF.

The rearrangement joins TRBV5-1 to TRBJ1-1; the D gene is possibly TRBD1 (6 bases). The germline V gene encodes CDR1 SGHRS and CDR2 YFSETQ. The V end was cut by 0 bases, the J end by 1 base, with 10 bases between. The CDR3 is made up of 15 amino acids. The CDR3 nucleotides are TGCGCCAGCAGCTTGGAGGGGGTGGGGAACACTGAAGCTTTCTTT. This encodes CASSLEGVGNTEAFF.

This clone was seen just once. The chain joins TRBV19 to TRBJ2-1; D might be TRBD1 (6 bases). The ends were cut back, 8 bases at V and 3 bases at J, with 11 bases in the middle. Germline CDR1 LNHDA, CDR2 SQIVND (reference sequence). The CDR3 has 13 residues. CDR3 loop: CASLDRRYNEQFF. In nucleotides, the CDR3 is TGTGCCAGTTTGGACAGACGCTACAATGAGCAGTTCTTC.

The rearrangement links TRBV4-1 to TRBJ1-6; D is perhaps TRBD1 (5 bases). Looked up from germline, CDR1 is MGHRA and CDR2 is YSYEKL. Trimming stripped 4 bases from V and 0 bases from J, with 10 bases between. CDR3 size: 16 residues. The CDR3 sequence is CASSRDRSSYNSPLHF. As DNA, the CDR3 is TGCGCCAGCAGCCGAGACAGAAGCTCCTATAATTCACCCCTCCACTTT.

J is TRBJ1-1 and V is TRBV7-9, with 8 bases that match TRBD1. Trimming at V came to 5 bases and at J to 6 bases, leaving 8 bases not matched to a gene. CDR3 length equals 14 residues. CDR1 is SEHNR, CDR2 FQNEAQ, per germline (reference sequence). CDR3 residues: CASSLGQGIPEAFF. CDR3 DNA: TGTGCCAGCAGCCTAGGACAGGGTATCCCTGAAGCTTTCTTT.

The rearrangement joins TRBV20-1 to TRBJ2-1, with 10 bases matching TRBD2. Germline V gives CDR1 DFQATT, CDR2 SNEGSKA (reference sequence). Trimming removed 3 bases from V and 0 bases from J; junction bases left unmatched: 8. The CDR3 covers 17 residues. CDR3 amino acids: CSASHSSGSLSYNEQFF. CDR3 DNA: TGCAGTGCTAGTCACTCTAGCGGGAGTCTCTCCTACAATGAGCAGTTCTTC.